Listed below are T cell receptor beta chains from one sample, sequenced in a study of beta chain features in type 1 diabetes. TCRdb keeps only in-frame clones here, not all; method: immunoSEQ multiplex PCR. The table lists 900,000 or so clones, about a sixth of them singletons, with 0.02% to 0.025% in the top ten. The sequenced sample consisted of naive CD4+ T cells from blood. The receptors stem from a young woman in good health. Each CDR3 is given with its conserved first and last residue. The D gene is left open where the match is weak. For some rows the clone size is stated as once, few or many, or as a class when expanded; others skip it.

DNA: TGTGCCAGCAGTTTATTATTGGGGGGTACGCAGTATTTT; CDR3: CASSLLLGGTQYF; D: .; size: .; J: TRBJ2-3; V: TRBV27
DNA: TGTGCCAGTAGTCTGAGCTTGGGCTATGGCTACACCTTC; CDR3: CASSLSLGYGYTF; D: .; size: few; J: TRBJ1-2; V: TRBV19
DNA: TGTGCCAGCAGTTACGGGGACAGAAACACCGGGGAGCTGTTTTTT; CDR3: CASSYGDRNTGELFF; D: TRBD1; size: .; J: TRBJ2-2; V: TRBV6-5
DNA: TGTGCCAGCAGTGTTTCGGGCAGCTCCTACAATGAGCAGTTCTTC; CDR3: CASSVSGSSYNEQFF; D: .; size: .; J: TRBJ2-1; V: TRBV2
DNA: TGCGCCAGCAGCTTGACTAGCGGGAGGCCTTACGGGGAGCAGTTCTTC; CDR3: CASSLTSGRPYGEQFF; D: TRBD2; size: few; J: TRBJ2-1; V: TRBV5-1
DNA: TGTGCCAGCAGCTCGGGAGATAGAAACATTCAGTACTTC; CDR3: CASSSGDRNIQYF; D: .; size: few; J: TRBJ2-4; V: TRBV13
DNA: TGTGCCAGTAGTATCGACAGTTGGACCCACCTTAGCTACACCTTC; CDR3: CASSIDSWTHLSYTF; D: .; size: .; J: TRBJ1-2; V: TRBV19
DNA: TGTGCCAGCAGTGAACCCATGACAGTGGGAGCCTACGAGCAGTACTTC; CDR3: CASSEPMTVGAYEQYF; D: .; size: .; J: TRBJ2-7; V: TRBV2
DNA: TGTGCCACCGAAGGATACGAGCAGTACTTC; CDR3: CATEGYEQYF; D: .; size: .; J: TRBJ2-7; V: TRBV28
DNA: TGTGCCAGCAGCTTCGTTCAGGCAGATACGCAGTATTTT; CDR3: CASSFVQADTQYF; D: .; size: .; J: TRBJ2-3; V: TRBV7-3
DNA: TGTGCCAGCAGTTTTAGCGGGAGGGCCAGGTACGAGCAGTACTTC; CDR3: CASSFSGRARYEQYF; D: TRBD2; size: few; J: TRBJ2-7; V: TRBV28
DNA: TGTGCCAGCAGCCACTACCCGACAGAATACAATGAGCAGTTCTTC; CDR3: CASSHYPTEYNEQFF; D: .; size: few; J: TRBJ2-1; V: TRBV7-8
DNA: TGTGCCAGCTCACCCGGACTAGCGGGCCAGAGCTCCTACGAGCAGTACTTC; CDR3: CASSPGLAGQSSYEQYF; D: TRBD2; size: .; J: TRBJ2-7; V: TRBV18
DNA: TGCGCCAGCAGCCAAGGCGCCGGGACTCTTTTCAATGAGCAGTTCTTC; CDR3: CASSQGAGTLFNEQFF; D: .; size: few; J: TRBJ2-1; V: TRBV4-3
DNA: TGTGCCAGCAGTCACGGGACAGACGGAAACACCATATATTTT; CDR3: CASSHGTDGNTIYF; D: TRBD1; size: .; J: TRBJ1-3; V: TRBV2
DNA: TGTGCCAGTAGTATCGACAGGAGGAGTGGCGAGCAGTACTTC; CDR3: CASSIDRRSGEQYF; D: .; size: once; J: TRBJ2-7; V: TRBV19
DNA: TGTGCCAGCAGCTTGGAATTGTCCACTGGGGCCAACGTCCTGACTTTC; CDR3: CASSLELSTGANVLTF; D: .; size: .; J: TRBJ2-6; V: TRBV5-8
DNA: TGTGCCAGCTCACGCGGACAGGACCTCACTGAAGCTTTCTTT; CDR3: CASSRGQDLTEAFF; D: TRBD1; size: .; J: TRBJ1-1; V: TRBV18
DNA: TGTGCCATCAGGCCGACTGCCAGCACAGATACGCAGTATTTT; CDR3: CAIRPTASTDTQYF; D: .; size: .; J: TRBJ2-3; V: TRBV10-3
DNA: TGTGCCAGCAGTTACTCCAGGGGACGGTCTAACTATGGCTACACCTTC; CDR3: CASSYSRGRSNYGYTF; D: .; size: few; J: TRBJ1-2; V: TRBV6-5
DNA: TGTGCCAGCAGTTATTTTGCGCACACAGATACGCAGTATTTT; CDR3: CASSYFAHTDTQYF; D: .; size: few; J: TRBJ2-3; V: TRBV6-5
DNA: TGTGCCAGTAGGCGTAGAAGGACAGGGGATGAAAAACTGTTTTTT; CDR3: CASRRRRTGDEKLFF; D: TRBD1; size: .; J: TRBJ1-4; V: TRBV19
DNA: TGTGCCAGCAGCTATTTAGCATACGAGCAGTACTTC; CDR3: CASSYLAYEQYF; D: .; size: .; J: TRBJ2-7; V: TRBV7-8
DNA: TGTGCCAGCTCACCGGTCCGAGAGCAAAATCAGCCCCAGCATTTT; CDR3: CASSPVREQNQPQHF; D: .; size: few; J: TRBJ1-5; V: TRBV18
DNA: TGTGCCAGCAGCTTATTGGGACTAGCGGGCTACGAGCAGTACTTC; CDR3: CASSLLGLAGYEQYF; D: TRBD2; size: .; J: TRBJ2-7; V: TRBV7-8
DNA: TGTGCCAGCAGCGTAGGGCCGGGGACTAGCGGGATCTACGAGCAGTACTTC; CDR3: CASSVGPGTSGIYEQYF; D: TRBD2; size: .; J: TRBJ2-7; V: TRBV9
DNA: TGCGCCAGCAGCCAAGAAGGAAGGAGGACCGGGGAGCTGTTTTTT; CDR3: CASSQEGRRTGELFF; D: .; size: .; J: TRBJ2-2; V: TRBV4-3
DNA: TGCAGCGTCGGAACTAGGGGCAGCTCCTACAATGAGCAGTTCTTC; CDR3: CSVGTRGSSYNEQFF; D: .; size: .; J: TRBJ2-1; V: TRBV29-1
DNA: TGTGCCAGCAGGGGTCCGACTAGCGGGAGTCGGGATCAGTACTTC; CDR3: CASRGPTSGSRDQYF; D: TRBD2; size: .; J: TRBJ2-4; V: TRBV2
DNA: TGTGCCAGCGGAACGGGACAGGGCTTAAACTATGGCTACACCTTC; CDR3: CASGTGQGLNYGYTF; D: TRBD1; size: .; J: TRBJ1-2; V: TRBV28
DNA: TGCGCCAGCAGCCCCACCGGGACTGACTTTTACAATGAGCAGTTCTTC; CDR3: CASSPTGTDFYNEQFF; D: .; size: .; J: TRBJ2-1; V: TRBV4-1
DNA: TGTGCCACCAGCAGAGAATCGCCCGGGACAGCCTACGAGCAGTACTTC; CDR3: CATSRESPGTAYEQYF; D: TRBD1; size: .; J: TRBJ2-7; V: TRBV15
DNA: TGTGCCAGCAGGGAGTCCACTGAAGCTTTCTTT; CDR3: CASRESTEAFF; D: .; size: .; J: TRBJ1-1; V: TRBV28
DNA: TGTGCCAGCAGCTTAATGGTAGCGGTCCACAATGAGCAGTTCTTC; CDR3: CASSLMVAVHNEQFF; D: .; size: few; J: TRBJ2-1; V: TRBV7-3
DNA: TGCGCCAGCAGCCCCCTTTTGGGGGGCGATCTCTACGAGCAGTACTTC; CDR3: CASSPLLGGDLYEQYF; D: .; size: .; J: TRBJ2-7; V: TRBV5-1
DNA: TGCGCCAGCAGACCCCCGGTCCCCGGGGGCACAGATACGCAGTATTTT; CDR3: CASRPPVPGGTDTQYF; D: .; size: few; J: TRBJ2-3; V: TRBV5-1
DNA: TGTGCCAGTAGTCCTTCCAACTTAAACATTCAGTACTTC; CDR3: CASSPSNLNIQYF; D: .; size: few; J: TRBJ2-4; V: TRBV19
DNA: TGTGCCAGCAGCGTAGGATCCAGCGGGAGTTTTACCGGGGAGCTGTTTTTT; CDR3: CASSVGSSGSFTGELFF; D: TRBD2; size: .; J: TRBJ2-2; V: TRBV9
DNA: TGTGCCAGCAGCCCGGGACAGGGGCAGGGGGAGCTGTTTTTT; CDR3: CASSPGQGQGELFF; D: TRBD1; size: .; J: TRBJ2-2; V: TRBV11-1
DNA: TGTGCCAGCAGTTTAAGTCGGGCACCGGGACCTCTTCTTTATGGCTACACCTTC; CDR3: CASSLSRAPGPLLYGYTF; D: .; size: few; J: TRBJ1-2; V: TRBV28